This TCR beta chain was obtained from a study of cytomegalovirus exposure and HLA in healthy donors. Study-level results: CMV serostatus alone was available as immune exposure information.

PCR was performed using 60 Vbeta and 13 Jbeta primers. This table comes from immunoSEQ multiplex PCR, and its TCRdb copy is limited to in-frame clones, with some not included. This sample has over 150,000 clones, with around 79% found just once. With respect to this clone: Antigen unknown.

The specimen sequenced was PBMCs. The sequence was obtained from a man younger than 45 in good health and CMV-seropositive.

The CDR3 nucleotides read TGTGCCAGCAGGCCTGGACTAGCTCAAGAGACCCAGTACTTC. Translated: CASRPGLAQETQYF. The gene calls are TRBV2 and TRBJ2-5; 8 nucleotides agree with TRBD2. Germline loops: CDR1 SNHLY, CDR2 FYNNEI. CDR3 size: 14 residues. V was clipped by 6 bases and J by 2 bases; unmatched bases: 5.